This paragraph reports one TCR beta chain. The sample is drawn from a study of blood T cell repertoires in COVID-19. Study in general: Samples taken during acute and convalescent COVID-19 were collected in the United States, Italy and Spain. T cells, B-cell-depleted T cells, or PBMCs supplied cDNA or gDNA.

Study processing details: Researchers report that nucleated cell counts were estimated from reference gene primer amplification. Here immunoSEQ multiplex PCR was the method, and the copy in TCRdb shows in-frame clones only, minus some. The D gene and trimming were derived from the DNA, and the V and J assignments and clone size from that table. The sample includes about 200,000 clones, 86% of them seen just once. The length of the CDR3 is 14 residues. Trimming removed 1 base from V and 1 base from J, with 4 bases in between. CDR1 and CDR2 from the germline V gene are LGHDT and YNNKEL (reference sequence).

The source of this sequence is a woman between 70 and 85 years old with acute or convalescent COVID-19. The chain has TRBV3-1 (or the pseudogene TRBV3-2) and TRBJ2-2; no definite D call. The sequenced sample consisted of peripheral blood. CDR3 region: CASSQGGNTGELFF. CDR3 DNA: TGTGCCAGCAGCCAAGGCGGGAACACCGGGGAGCTGTTTTTT.